This T cell receptor beta chain was captured by sequencing in a study of blood T cell repertoires in COVID-19. Sequenced by immunoSEQ multiplex PCR; TCRdb stores in-frame clones only, minus some. The table lists around 100,000 clones, around 80% of them singletons. CDR1 and CDR2 (germline): MDHEN, SYDVKM. This CDR3 comprises 14 residues. V was clipped by 10 bases and J by 2 bases; unmatched bases: 7. The sequenced sample consisted of peripheral blood. This chain joins TRBV28 and TRBJ1-2; 10 nucleotides agree with TRBD1. This receptor was obtained from a woman in her seventies with acute or convalescent COVID-19. DNA of the CDR3: TGTGCCATCGAACCGGGACAGGGGAACTATGGCTACACCTTC. It yields the protein CAIEPGQGNYGYTF.